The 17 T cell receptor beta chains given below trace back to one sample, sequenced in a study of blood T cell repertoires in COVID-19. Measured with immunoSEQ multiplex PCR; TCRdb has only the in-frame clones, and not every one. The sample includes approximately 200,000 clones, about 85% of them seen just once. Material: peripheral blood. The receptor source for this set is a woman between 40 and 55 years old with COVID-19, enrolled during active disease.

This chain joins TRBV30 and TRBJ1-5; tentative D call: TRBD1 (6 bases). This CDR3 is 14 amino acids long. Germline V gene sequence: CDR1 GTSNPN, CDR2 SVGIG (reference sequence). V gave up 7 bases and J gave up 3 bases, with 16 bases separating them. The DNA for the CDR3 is TGTGCCTATGCGGCAGGGGCGGCCAATCAGCCCCAGCATTTT. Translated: CAYAAGAANQPQHF.

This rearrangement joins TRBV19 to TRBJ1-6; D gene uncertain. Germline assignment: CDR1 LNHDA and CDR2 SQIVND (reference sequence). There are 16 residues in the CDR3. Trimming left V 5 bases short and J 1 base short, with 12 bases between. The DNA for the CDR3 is TGTGCCAGTAGTTGGAAGCCGGGTTCCTATAATTCACCCCTCCACTTT. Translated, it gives CASSWKPGSYNSPLHF.

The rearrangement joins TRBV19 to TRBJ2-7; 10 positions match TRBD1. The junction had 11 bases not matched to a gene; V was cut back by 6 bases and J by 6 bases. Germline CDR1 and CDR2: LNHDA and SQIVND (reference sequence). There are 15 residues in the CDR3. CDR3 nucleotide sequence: TGTGCCAGTAGCACCTCCGGGACAGGGGCCGTCGAGCAGTACTTC. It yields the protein CASSTSGTGAVEQYF.

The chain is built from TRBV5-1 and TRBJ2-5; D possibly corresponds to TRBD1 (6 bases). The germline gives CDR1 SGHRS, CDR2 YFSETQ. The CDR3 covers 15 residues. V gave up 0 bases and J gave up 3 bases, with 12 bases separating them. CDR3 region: CASSLGAGAKETQYF. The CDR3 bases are TGCGCCAGCAGCTTGGGGGCAGGGGCGAAAGAGACCCAGTACTTC.

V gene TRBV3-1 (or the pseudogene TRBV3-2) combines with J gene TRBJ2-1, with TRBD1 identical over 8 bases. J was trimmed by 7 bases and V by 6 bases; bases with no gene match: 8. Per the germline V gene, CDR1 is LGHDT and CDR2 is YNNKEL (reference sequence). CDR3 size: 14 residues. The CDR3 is CASRRQGAGNEQFF. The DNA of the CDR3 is TGTGCCAGCAGGAGGCAGGGGGCAGGTAATGAGCAGTTCTTC.

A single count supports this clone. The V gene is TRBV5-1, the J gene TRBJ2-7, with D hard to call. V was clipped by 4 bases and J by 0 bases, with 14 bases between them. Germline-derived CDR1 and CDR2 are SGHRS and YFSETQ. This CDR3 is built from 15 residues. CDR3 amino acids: CASSLPLTSSYEQYF. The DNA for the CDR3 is TGCGCCAGCAGCCTCCCGCTGACATCCTCCTACGAGCAGTACTTC.

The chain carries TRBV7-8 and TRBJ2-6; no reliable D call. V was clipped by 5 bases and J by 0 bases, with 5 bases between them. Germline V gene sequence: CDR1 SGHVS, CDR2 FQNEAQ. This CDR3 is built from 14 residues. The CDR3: CASSTHSGANVLTF. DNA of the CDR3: TGTGCCAGCAGCACACACTCTGGGGCCAACGTCCTGACTTTC.

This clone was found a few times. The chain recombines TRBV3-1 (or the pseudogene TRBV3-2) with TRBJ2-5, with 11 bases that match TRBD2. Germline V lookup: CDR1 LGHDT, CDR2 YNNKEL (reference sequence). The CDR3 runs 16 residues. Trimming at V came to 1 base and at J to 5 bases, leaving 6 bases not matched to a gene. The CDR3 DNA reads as TGTGCCAGCAGCCAAGGTGCTAGCGGGAGGTTGGAGACCCAGTACTTC. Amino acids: CASSQGASGRLETQYF.

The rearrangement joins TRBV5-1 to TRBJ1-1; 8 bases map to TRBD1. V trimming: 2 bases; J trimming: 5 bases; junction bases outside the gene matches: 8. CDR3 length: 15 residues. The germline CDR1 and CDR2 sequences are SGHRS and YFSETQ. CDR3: CASSFRSGGSTEAFF. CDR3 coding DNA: TGCGCCAGCAGCTTCCGATCAGGGGGCTCGACTGAAGCTTTCTTT.

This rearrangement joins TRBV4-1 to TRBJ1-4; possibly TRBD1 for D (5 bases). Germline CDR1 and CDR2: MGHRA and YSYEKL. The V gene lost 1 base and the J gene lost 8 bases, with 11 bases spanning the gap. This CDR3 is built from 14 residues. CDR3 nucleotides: TGCGCCAGCAGCCAAGTCCAGGGATTCGAAAAACTGTTTTTT. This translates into CASSQVQGFEKLFF.

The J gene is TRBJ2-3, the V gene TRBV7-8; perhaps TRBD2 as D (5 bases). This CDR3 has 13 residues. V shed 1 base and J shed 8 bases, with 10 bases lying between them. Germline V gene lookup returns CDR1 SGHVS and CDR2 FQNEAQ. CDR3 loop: CASSLGPAGTQYF. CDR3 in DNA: TGTGCCAGCAGCTTAGGCCCGGCGGGTACGCAGTATTTT. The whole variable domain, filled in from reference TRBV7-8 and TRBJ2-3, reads GAGVSQSPRYKVAKRGQDVALRCDPISGHVSLFWYQQALGQGPEFLTYFQNEAQLDKSGLPSDRFFAERPEGSVSTLKIQRTQQEDSAVYLCASSLGPAGTQYFGPGTRLTVL.

CDR3 amino acids: CASSEALGRNTIYF. The CDR3 DNA sequence: TGTGCCAGCAGTGAAGCGTTGGGCCGAAACACCATATATTTT. The gene calls are TRBV6-1 and TRBJ1-3, with D unresolved. CDR1 and CDR2 (germline): MNHNS, SASEGT. Trimming stripped 0 bases from V and 5 bases from J, with 8 bases between. The CDR3 length is 14 residues.

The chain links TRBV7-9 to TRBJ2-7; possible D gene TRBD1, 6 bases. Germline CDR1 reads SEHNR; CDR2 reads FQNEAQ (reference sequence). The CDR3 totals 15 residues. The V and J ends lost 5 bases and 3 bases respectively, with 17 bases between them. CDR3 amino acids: CASSAGTPINYEQYF. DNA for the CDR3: TGTGCCAGCAGCGCAGGGACACCCATAAACTACGAGCAGTACTTC.

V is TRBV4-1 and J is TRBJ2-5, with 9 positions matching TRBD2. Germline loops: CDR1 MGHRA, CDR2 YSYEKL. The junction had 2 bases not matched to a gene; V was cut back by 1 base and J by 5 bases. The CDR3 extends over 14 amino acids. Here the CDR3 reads CASSQGTSEETQYF. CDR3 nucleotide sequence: TGCGCCAGCAGCCAAGGGACTAGCGAGGAGACCCAGTACTTC.

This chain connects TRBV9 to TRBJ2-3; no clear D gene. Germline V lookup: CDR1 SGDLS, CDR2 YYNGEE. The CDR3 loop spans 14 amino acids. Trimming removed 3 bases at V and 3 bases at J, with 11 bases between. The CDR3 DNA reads TGTGCCAGCAGCGGACTTCCTGGAACAGATACGCAGTATTTT. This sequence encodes CASSGLPGTDTQYF.

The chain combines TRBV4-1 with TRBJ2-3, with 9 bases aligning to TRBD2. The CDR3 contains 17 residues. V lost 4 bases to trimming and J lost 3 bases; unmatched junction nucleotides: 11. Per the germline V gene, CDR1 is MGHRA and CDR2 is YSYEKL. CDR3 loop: CASSPSRGGGRTDTQYF. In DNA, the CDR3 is TGCGCCAGCAGCCCTTCGCGGGGGGGCGGTAGAACAGATACGCAGTATTTT.

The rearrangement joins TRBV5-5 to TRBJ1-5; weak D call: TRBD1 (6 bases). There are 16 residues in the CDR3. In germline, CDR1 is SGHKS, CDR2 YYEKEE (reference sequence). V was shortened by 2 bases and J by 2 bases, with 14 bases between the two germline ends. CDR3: CASSFSGVRGNQPQHF. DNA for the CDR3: TGTGCCAGCAGCTTTTCAGGGGTAAGAGGCAATCAGCCCCAGCATTTT. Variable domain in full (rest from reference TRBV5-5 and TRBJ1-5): DAGVTQSPTHLIKTRGQQVTLRCSPISGHKSVSWYQQVLGQGPQFIFQYYEKEERGRGNFPDRFSARQFPNYSSELNVNALLLGDSALYLCASSFSGVRGNQPQHFGDGTRLSIL.